Below, 27 T cell receptor beta chains from the same sample are listed, as sequenced in a study of CD8 T cells in Susac syndrome. The RNA, roughly 0.45 to 1 ug, was put through reverse transcription using random hexamers. TCRdb reanalysed the immunoSEQ multiplex PCR reads using MiXCR and keeps one entry per CDR3 protein. The sample lists some 240,000 distinct CDR3 sequences, almost 97% occurring once. The sample taken for sequencing was CD4+ T cells from PBMCs. These receptors all come from a human donor with Susac syndrome.

The chain uses TRBV20-1 and TRBJ1-2, with a tentative D call TRBD1 (5 bases). V was cut by 0 bases and J by 5 bases, with 25 bases left in between. Looked up from germline, CDR1 is DFQATT and CDR2 is SNEGSKA (reference sequence). This CDR3 has 18 residues. CDR3 sequence reads: CSARERPGDELSNYGYTF. The CDR3 coding sequence is TGCAGTGCTAGAGAACGACCGGGGGACGAACTTTCCAATTATGGCTACACCTTC.

This rearrangement joins TRBV5-1 to TRBJ2-3; the match to TRBD2 covers 13 bases. CDR3 length: 16 residues. CDR1 is SGHRS and CDR2 is YFSETQ in the germline V gene. Trimming removed 3 bases from V and 3 bases from J; junction bases left unmatched: 4. The CDR3 sequence is CASSSGLAGKTDTQYF. In nucleotides, the CDR3 is TGCGCCAGCAGCTCGGGACTAGCGGGAAAAACAGATACGCAGTATTTT.

J is TRBJ1-2 and V is TRBV7-2; D might be TRBD1 (6 bases). V lost 4 bases to trimming and J lost 8 bases, with 17 bases between them. Germline V gene data show CDR1 as SGHTA and CDR2 as FQGNSA. There are 14 residues in the CDR3. Here the CDR3 reads CASSYSRDTPGYTF. The CDR3, as DNA: TGTGCCAGCAGCTACTCCCGGGACACTCCGGGCTACACCTTC.

This chain joins TRBV6-6 and TRBJ2-7; D call uncertain. The ends were cut back, 0 bases at V and 3 bases at J, with 15 bases in the middle. This CDR3 contains 16 residues. Germline loops: CDR1 MNHNY, CDR2 SVGAGI (reference sequence). The CDR3 protein is CASSYSALRILYEQYF. CDR3 DNA: TGTGCCAGCAGTTACTCTGCTTTGCGGATCCTCTACGAGCAGTACTTC.

J is TRBJ2-5 and V is TRBV19, with a tentative D call TRBD1 (6 bases). The CDR3 loop spans 14 amino acids. The ends were cut back, 3 bases at V and 2 bases at J, with 10 bases in the middle. Germline-derived CDR1 and CDR2 are LNHDA and SQIVND (reference sequence). CDR3 amino acids: CASSMSDRQETQYF. The CDR3 DNA is TGTGCCAGTAGTATGTCCGACAGGCAAGAGACCCAGTACTTC.

The chain recombines TRBV3-1 with TRBJ2-5; TRBD2 might be the D (5 bases). With 2 bases removed from V and 3 bases from J, the gap between germline ends came to 10 bases. CDR1 LGHDT and CDR2 YNNKEL come from the germline V gene (reference sequence). CDR3 length: 14 amino acids. The chain's CDR3 is CASSQPGREETQYF. The CDR3, as DNA: TGTGCCAGCAGCCAACCGGGGAGAGAAGAGACCCAGTACTTC.

The CDR3 nucleotides read TGTGCCAGCAGCTTAGTAGTAACAGGGATCGGAGAGACCCAGTACTTC. Translating gives CASSLVVTGIGETQYF. The chain joins TRBV11-2 to TRBJ2-5, with D possibly matching TRBD1 (6 bases). V lost 1 base and J lost 4, with 16 bases in between. Germline CDR1 reads SGHAT; CDR2 reads FQNNGV. The CDR3 has 16 residues.

The genes are TRBV29-1 and TRBJ1-2; D not resolved. The ends were cut back, 6 bases at V and 6 bases at J, with 17 bases in the middle. The CDR3 totals 13 residues. The V gene's germline CDR1 is SQVTM and CDR2 ANQGSEA. CDR3 loop: CSVPGMQRHGYTF. The CDR3 DNA reads TGCAGCGTCCCGGGGATGCAAAGACATGGCTACACCTTC.

The J gene is TRBJ2-5, the V gene TRBV12-3 or TRBV12-4, with 9 bases lining up with TRBD1. This CDR3 spans 14 amino acids. V dropped 6 bases and J dropped 1; count of bases not matched to a gene: 3. The chain's CDR3 is CASRSGQGQETQYF. The CDR3 DNA sequence: TGTGCCAGCAGATCGGGACAGGGCCAAGAGACCCAGTACTTC.

V usage is TRBV29-1 and J usage is TRBJ1-2; possibly TRBD1 for D (6 bases). The CDR3 length is 17 residues. Deletions cut 3 bases from V and 2 bases from J, with 22 bases between. CDR1 and CDR2 (germline): SQVTM, ANQGSEA. The chain's CDR3 is CSVDMTKAEGGNYGYTF. The DNA for the CDR3 is TGCAGCGTTGACATGACTAAGGCGGAGGGGGGGAACTATGGCTACACCTTC.

V is TRBV3-1 and J is TRBJ2-1; D may be TRBD1 (8 bases). Germline CDR1 reads LGHDT; CDR2 reads YNNKEL (reference sequence). The V and J ends lost 0 bases and 7 bases respectively, with 13 bases between them. CDR3 length equals 15 residues. CDR3 sequence: CASSQDDRGGNEQFF. The DNA for the CDR3 is TGTGCCAGCAGCCAAGATGACAGGGGAGGGAATGAGCAGTTCTTC.

This clonotype was counted only a few times. The chain links TRBV6-1 to TRBJ2-7; 14 bases map to TRBD2. Germline CDR1 MNHNS, CDR2 SASEGT. This CDR3 comprises 15 residues. V gave up 5 bases and J gave up 5 bases; unmatched junction bases: 5. The CDR3: CASSPGTSGRNEQYF. Written as DNA, the CDR3 is TGTGCCAGCAGTCCTGGGACTAGCGGGAGAAACGAGCAGTACTTC.

The genes are TRBV27 and TRBJ2-5; 8 nucleotides line up with TRBD1. The germline V gene encodes CDR1 MNHEY and CDR2 SMNVEV (reference sequence). This CDR3 spans 15 amino acids. With V trimmed by 7 bases and J by 1 base, 8 bases remained unmatched. The CDR3 loop is CASTSTGTGQETQYF. CDR3 nucleotide sequence: TGTGCCAGCACCTCGACCGGGACAGGCCAAGAGACCCAGTACTTC.

V and J are TRBV6-6 and TRBJ2-7; 8 positions match TRBD1. J was trimmed by 2 bases and V by 11 bases; bases with no gene match: 8. The CDR3 loop spans 13 amino acids. Looked up from germline, CDR1 is MNHNY and CDR2 is SVGAGI (reference sequence). The CDR3 DNA reads as TGTGCCGCCTACTCAGGGGGCCCCTACGAGCAGTACTTC. Translation: CAAYSGGPYEQYF.

The V call is TRBV12-3 or TRBV12-4, the J call TRBJ2-7; the D is unclear. This CDR3 is 13 amino acids long. Trimming removed 8 bases from V and 0 bases from J, with 11 bases in between. In DNA form, the CDR3 reads TGTGCCAGCCGTAGCCACAGCTCCTACGAGCAGTACTTC. This sequence encodes CASRSHSSYEQYF.

The chain has TRBV28 and TRBJ1-2; D gene unclear. From germline, CDR1 is MDHEN and CDR2 SYDVKM. There are 15 residues in the CDR3. V gave up 8 bases and J gave up 1 base, with 17 bases separating them. This CDR3 is CASRSGGNLNYGYTF. The CDR3 nucleotides read TGTGCCAGCCGTAGCGGCGGAAACCTTAACTATGGCTACACCTTC.

The CDR3, as DNA: TGTGCCTGGAGTGTACGAATCCTAGCGGGAGCAGAGACCCAGTACTTC. This encodes CAWSVRILAGAETQYF. The chain uses TRBV30 and TRBJ2-5; 10 bases map to TRBD2. The CDR3 length is 16 residues. Germline V gene data show CDR1 as GTSNPN and CDR2 as SVGIG (reference sequence). Trimming removed 0 bases from V and 4 bases from J; junction bases left unmatched: 8.

A single count supports this clonotype. The rearrangement links TRBV7-2 to TRBJ1-1; no firm D call. Trimming stripped 1 base from V and 4 bases from J, with 13 bases between. CDR1 is SGHTA and CDR2 is FQGNSA in the germline V gene. This CDR3 has 15 amino acids. The CDR3 reads CASSLGSTFSTEAFF. CDR3 nucleotide sequence: TGTGCCAGCAGCTTAGGCAGTACCTTTAGCACTGAAGCTTTCTTT.

The CDR3 DNA reads TGCAGCGCGTCCCAGGCTCTAGCGGGCGAGCAGTACTTC. This encodes CSASQALAGEQYF. The chain recombines TRBV29-1 with TRBJ2-7, with 8 bases identical to TRBD2. The V and J ends lost 7 bases and 6 bases, in that order; junction bases with no gene match: 11. Germline-derived CDR1 and CDR2 are SQVTM and ANQGSEA. The CDR3 is 13 residues long.

In this sample, this clonotype turned up a few times. The chain uses TRBV12-3 or TRBV12-4 and TRBJ1-5, with TRBD1 matching 9 bases. The length of the CDR3 is 14 residues. V lost 5 bases and J lost 7; bases outside the gene matches: 6. This CDR3 reads CASSPGQGRQPQHF. The CDR3 DNA follows: TGTGCCAGCAGTCCGGGACAGGGTCGGCAGCCCCAGCATTTT.

This clonotype was observed once. The chain has TRBV20-1 and TRBJ2-7; a weak D match, TRBD2 (5 bases). Looked up from germline, CDR1 is DFQATT and CDR2 is SNEGSKA (reference sequence). Trimming pared 5 bases from V and 5 bases from J, leaving 16 bases between. The CDR3 is 13 residues long. DNA for the CDR3: TGCAGTGCTGCACCGTCGGGGAATCACGAGCAGTACTTC. It translates to CSAAPSGNHEQYF.

This clonotype was detected only once. V gene TRBV29-1 combines with J gene TRBJ2-2; TRBD1 is a possible D gene (5 bases). V shed 5 bases and J shed 1 base, with 20 bases lying between them. This CDR3 has 17 residues. The germline V gene has CDR1 SQVTM and CDR2 ANQGSEA. The CDR3 region has the DNA TGCAGCGTTCGTGTTTTTGGTGACAGCTTGAACACCGGGGAGCTGTTTTTT. This sequence encodes CSVRVFGDSLNTGELFF.

For the CDR3, the DNA is TGTGCCTGGAGTGTCCCGCCGGCGAGGGCCGAGACCCAGTACTTC. It codes for CAWSVPPARAETQYF. This chain connects TRBV30 to TRBJ2-5, with D perhaps TRBD2 (5 bases). This CDR3 is 15 amino acids long. The germline gives CDR1 GTSNPN, CDR2 SVGIG (reference sequence). Trimming stripped 0 bases from V and 5 bases from J, with 16 bases between.

V usage is TRBV12-3 or TRBV12-4 and J usage is TRBJ2-1, with D perhaps matching TRBD2 (6 bases). V was clipped by 7 bases and J by 7 bases, with 20 bases between them. This CDR3 contains 15 residues. CDR3 DNA: TGTGCCAGCAATTACTACCTGGCTAGCGAGAATGAGCAGTTCTTC. It encodes CASNYYLASENEQFF.

The J gene is TRBJ2-5, the V gene TRBV3-1; either TRBD1 or TRBD2 may fit D (5 bases each). CDR1 is LGHDT, CDR2 YNNKEL, per germline (reference sequence). The CDR3 loop spans 15 amino acids. Trimming stripped 5 bases from V and 4 bases from J, with 17 bases between. The CDR3 spells CASSSGTRVRETQYF. CDR3 coding DNA: TGTGCCAGCAGCTCCGGGACCAGAGTCAGAGAGACCCAGTACTTC.

The chain carries TRBV10-3 and TRBJ2-5, with D possibly matching TRBD2 (5 bases). This CDR3 is 13 amino acids long. Deletions cut 6 bases from V and 5 bases from J, with 13 bases between. Germline CDR1 is ENHRY and CDR2 is SYGVKD. The CDR3 DNA is TGTGCCATCAGAATCGACACGGGGGAGACCCAGTACTTC. Residues: CAIRIDTGETQYF.

The chain recombines TRBV6-5 with TRBJ1-2; tentatively, D is TRBD1 (5 bases). The ends were cut back, 5 bases at V and 4 bases at J, with 11 bases in the middle. The CDR3 spans 13 residues. The germline V gene encodes CDR1 MNHEY and CDR2 SVGAGI. The CDR3, as DNA: TGTGCCAGCAGTGCCCGGGACGTCTATGGCTACACCTTC. It specifies CASSARDVYGYTF.